Reported below is one T cell receptor (beta chain). The data were obtained in a study of blood T cell repertoires in COVID-19. The overall study: COVID-19 samples from acute and convalescent phases originated in the United States, Italy and Spain. Sources were T cells, B-cell-depleted T cells, or PBMCs; the material itself was cDNA or gDNA.

Authors' data handling: How many nucleated cells were present was estimated from reference gene primer amplification. Sequenced by immunoSEQ multiplex PCR; TCRdb stores in-frame clones only, minus some. The DNA was the basis for D and trimming; V, J and clone size are from that table. The sample lists 77,000 or so clones; 85% to 90% were seen once. The CDR3 has 16 residues. The V end was cut by 3 bases, the J end by 7 bases, with 22 bases between. Germline CDR1 is SGHRS and CDR2 is YFSETQ. This clonotype was obtained from a man over 45 with active COVID-19. V is TRBV5-1 and J is TRBJ1-2; D is perhaps TRBD1 (6 bases). Material: peripheral blood. This chain's CDR3 is CASSYLPDRTQGGYTF. CDR3 in DNA: TGCGCCAGCAGCTATTTACCAGACAGGACCCAGGGTGGCTACACCTTC.